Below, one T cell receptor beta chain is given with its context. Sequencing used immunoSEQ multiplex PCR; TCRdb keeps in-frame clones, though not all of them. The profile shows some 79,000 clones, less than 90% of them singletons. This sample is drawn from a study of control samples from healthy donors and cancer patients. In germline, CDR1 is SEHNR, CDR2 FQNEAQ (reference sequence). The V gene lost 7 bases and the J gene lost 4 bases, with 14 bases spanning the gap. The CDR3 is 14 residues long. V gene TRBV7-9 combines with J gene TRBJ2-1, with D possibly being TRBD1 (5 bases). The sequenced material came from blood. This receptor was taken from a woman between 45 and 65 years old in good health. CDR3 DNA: TGTGCCAGCAACCAAGGGGCGATATACAATGAGCAGTTCTTC. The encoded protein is CASNQGAIYNEQFF.